Sequencing of this T cell receptor (beta chain) was carried out in a study of T cell changes during pregnancy in multiple sclerosis. The protocol was immunoSEQ multiplex PCR, while the TCRdb copy is restricted to in-frame clones and leaves out a portion. In the table there are 75,000 to 95,000 clones, less than 95% of which are singletons. With 5 bases removed from V and 12 bases from J, the gap between germline ends came to 16 bases. Germline V gives CDR1 SGHTA, CDR2 FQGNSA. This CDR3 is built from 12 residues. The chain recombines TRBV7-2 with TRBJ1-2, with a possible D match to TRBD1 (5 bases). The sequence was collected from a female donor with multiple sclerosis, enrolled in a pregnancy study. The sequenced sample was peripheral blood, obtained before pregnancy. CDR3 loop: CASSPGTNWDTF. The CDR3 DNA reads TGTGCCAGCAGCCCCGGGACTAATTGGGACACCTTC. The full variable domain, its missing parts supplied by reference TRBV7-2 and TRBJ1-2, is GAGVSQSPSNKVTEKGKDVELRCDPISGHTALYWYRQSLGQGLEFLIYFQGNSAPDKSGLPSDRFSAERTGGSVSTLTIQRTQQEDSAVYLCASSPGTNWDTFGSGTRLTVV.